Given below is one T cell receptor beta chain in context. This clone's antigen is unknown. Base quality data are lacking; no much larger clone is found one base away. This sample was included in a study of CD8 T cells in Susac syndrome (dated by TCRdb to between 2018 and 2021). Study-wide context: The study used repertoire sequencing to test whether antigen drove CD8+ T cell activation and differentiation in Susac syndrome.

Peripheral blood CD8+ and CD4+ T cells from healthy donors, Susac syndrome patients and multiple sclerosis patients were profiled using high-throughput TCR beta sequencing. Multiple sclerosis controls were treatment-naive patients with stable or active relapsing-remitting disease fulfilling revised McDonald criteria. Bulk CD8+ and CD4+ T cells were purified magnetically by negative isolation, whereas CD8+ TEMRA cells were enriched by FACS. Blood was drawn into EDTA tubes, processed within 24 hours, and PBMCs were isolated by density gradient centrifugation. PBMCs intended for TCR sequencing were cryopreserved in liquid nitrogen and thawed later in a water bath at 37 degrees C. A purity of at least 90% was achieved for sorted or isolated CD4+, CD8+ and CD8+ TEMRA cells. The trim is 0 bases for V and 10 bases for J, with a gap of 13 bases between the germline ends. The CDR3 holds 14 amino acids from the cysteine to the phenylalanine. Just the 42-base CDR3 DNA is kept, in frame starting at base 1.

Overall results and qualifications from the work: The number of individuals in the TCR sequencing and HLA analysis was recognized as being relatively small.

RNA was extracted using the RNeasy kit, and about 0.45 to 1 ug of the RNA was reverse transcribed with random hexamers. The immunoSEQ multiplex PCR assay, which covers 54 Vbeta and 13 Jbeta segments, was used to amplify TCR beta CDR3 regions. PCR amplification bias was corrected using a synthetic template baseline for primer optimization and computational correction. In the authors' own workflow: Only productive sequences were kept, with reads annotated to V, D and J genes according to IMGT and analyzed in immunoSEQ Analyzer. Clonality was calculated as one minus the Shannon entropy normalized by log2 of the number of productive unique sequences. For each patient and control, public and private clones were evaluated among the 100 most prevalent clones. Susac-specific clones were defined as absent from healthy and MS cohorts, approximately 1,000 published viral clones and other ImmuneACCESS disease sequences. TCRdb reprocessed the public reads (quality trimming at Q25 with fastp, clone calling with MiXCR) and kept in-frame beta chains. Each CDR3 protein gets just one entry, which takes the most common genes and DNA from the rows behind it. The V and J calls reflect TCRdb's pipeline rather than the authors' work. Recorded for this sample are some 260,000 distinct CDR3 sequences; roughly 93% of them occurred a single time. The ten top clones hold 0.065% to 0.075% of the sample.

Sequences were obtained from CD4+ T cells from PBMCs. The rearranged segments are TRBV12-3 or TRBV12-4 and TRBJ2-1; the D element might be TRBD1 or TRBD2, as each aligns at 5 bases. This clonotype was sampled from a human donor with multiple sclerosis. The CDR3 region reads CASSLAGETGEQFF. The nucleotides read TGTGCCAGCAGTTTAGCGGGGGAAACTGGGGAGCAGTTCTTC.